The 3 T cell receptor beta chains below were found in one sample sequenced in a study of T cell responses to AZD1222 COVID-19 vaccine. Profiled with immunoSEQ multiplex PCR; TCRdb holds only in-frame clones, not every one. This table has some 100,000 clones, around 84% appearing once. The input for sequencing was peripheral blood, taken 28 days after the second AZD1222 dose. The receptors stem from an adult who received the AZD1222 COVID-19 vaccine.

The rearrangement links TRBV6-8 to TRBJ1-2; 9 bases match TRBD1. The CDR3 length is 15 residues. Germline loops: CDR1 MNHGY, CDR2 SAAAGT. The J segment lost 3 bases and the V segment lost 6 bases, leaving 8 bases of the junction unmatched. The CDR3 bases are TGTGCCAGCAGAACAGGACAGGGGAGATACTATGGCTACACCTTC. Its protein is CASRTGQGRYYGYTF.

The gene calls are TRBV14 and TRBJ2-7; weak D call: TRBD1 (6 bases). The V and J ends lost 4 bases and 2 bases respectively, with 18 bases between them. Germline V gene sequence: CDR1 SGHDN, CDR2 FVKESK. CDR3 length equals 16 residues. CDR3 coding DNA: TGTGCCAGCAGCCTACTCGGGCAGGGGTTTGCCTACGAGCAGTACTTC. Amino acids: CASSLLGQGFAYEQYF.

This clone occurred a few times. The CDR3 reads CASSGDFSGNTIYF. In DNA, the CDR3 is TGTGCCAGCAGCGGGGACTTCTCTGGAAACACCATATATTTT. This chain joins TRBV9 and TRBJ1-3, with D perhaps TRBD1 (5 bases). The germline V gene encodes CDR1 SGDLS and CDR2 YYNGEE. The CDR3 has 14 residues. The V and J ends lost 3 bases and 0 bases respectively, with 7 bases between them.